The present T cell receptor beta chain was sequenced within a study of cytomegalovirus exposure and HLA in healthy donors. Losses at the gene ends were 0 bases for V and 5 bases for J; bases not matched to a gene: 9. This CDR3 contains 16 residues. Per the germline V gene, CDR1 is SGHRS and CDR2 is YFSETQ. Remarks on this clone: Its matching antigen is unknown.

Overall study findings and caveats: Relative to equally common others, HLA-associated TCR beta chains showed greater clonal expansion in a later analysis.

PCR was performed using 60 Vbeta and 13 Jbeta primers. Sequencing was performed with immunoSEQ multiplex PCR; in TCRdb, only in-frame clones are kept and a portion is missing. Of tens of thousands of clones in the sample, roughly 73% were seen once. The TCR was taken from a man aged 40-55 years in good health and CMV-seronegative. Input material: PBMCs. The J gene is TRBJ1-2, the V gene TRBV5-1; 8 nucleotides line up with TRBD1. CDR3 in amino acids: CASSLGRDRGEYGYTF. In DNA, the CDR3 is TGCGCCAGCAGCTTGGGCCGCGACAGGGGCGAATATGGCTACACCTTC.